This TCR beta chain was sequenced in a study of blood T cell repertoires in COVID-19. Overall study: Researchers got acute and convalescent COVID-19 samples from the United States, Italy and Spain. T cells, B-cell-depleted T cells, or PBMCs supplied cDNA or gDNA.

Original processing notes: For nucleated cells, counts were estimated from reference gene primer amplification. Libraries were prepared by immunoSEQ multiplex PCR; TCRdb keeps only in-frame clonotypes and omits some of them. That table furnishes V, J and clone size, whereas the DNA furnished D and trimming. The sample holds hundreds of thousands of clones, about 89% seen once. Per the germline V gene, CDR1 is MNHEY and CDR2 is SVGAGI. The CDR3 runs 12 residues. V was trimmed by 6 bases and J by 3 bases, leaving 7 bases between them. One Seattle source followed patients from active infection through their disease course.

This receptor was taken from a woman younger than 45 with COVID-19, enrolled during active disease. The V gene is TRBV6-5, the J gene TRBJ2-3; D is uncertain. Sequenced material: peripheral blood. CDR3 in amino acids: CASSPRTDTQYF. CDR3 coding DNA: TGTGCCAGCAGCCCACGGACAGATACGCAGTATTTT.